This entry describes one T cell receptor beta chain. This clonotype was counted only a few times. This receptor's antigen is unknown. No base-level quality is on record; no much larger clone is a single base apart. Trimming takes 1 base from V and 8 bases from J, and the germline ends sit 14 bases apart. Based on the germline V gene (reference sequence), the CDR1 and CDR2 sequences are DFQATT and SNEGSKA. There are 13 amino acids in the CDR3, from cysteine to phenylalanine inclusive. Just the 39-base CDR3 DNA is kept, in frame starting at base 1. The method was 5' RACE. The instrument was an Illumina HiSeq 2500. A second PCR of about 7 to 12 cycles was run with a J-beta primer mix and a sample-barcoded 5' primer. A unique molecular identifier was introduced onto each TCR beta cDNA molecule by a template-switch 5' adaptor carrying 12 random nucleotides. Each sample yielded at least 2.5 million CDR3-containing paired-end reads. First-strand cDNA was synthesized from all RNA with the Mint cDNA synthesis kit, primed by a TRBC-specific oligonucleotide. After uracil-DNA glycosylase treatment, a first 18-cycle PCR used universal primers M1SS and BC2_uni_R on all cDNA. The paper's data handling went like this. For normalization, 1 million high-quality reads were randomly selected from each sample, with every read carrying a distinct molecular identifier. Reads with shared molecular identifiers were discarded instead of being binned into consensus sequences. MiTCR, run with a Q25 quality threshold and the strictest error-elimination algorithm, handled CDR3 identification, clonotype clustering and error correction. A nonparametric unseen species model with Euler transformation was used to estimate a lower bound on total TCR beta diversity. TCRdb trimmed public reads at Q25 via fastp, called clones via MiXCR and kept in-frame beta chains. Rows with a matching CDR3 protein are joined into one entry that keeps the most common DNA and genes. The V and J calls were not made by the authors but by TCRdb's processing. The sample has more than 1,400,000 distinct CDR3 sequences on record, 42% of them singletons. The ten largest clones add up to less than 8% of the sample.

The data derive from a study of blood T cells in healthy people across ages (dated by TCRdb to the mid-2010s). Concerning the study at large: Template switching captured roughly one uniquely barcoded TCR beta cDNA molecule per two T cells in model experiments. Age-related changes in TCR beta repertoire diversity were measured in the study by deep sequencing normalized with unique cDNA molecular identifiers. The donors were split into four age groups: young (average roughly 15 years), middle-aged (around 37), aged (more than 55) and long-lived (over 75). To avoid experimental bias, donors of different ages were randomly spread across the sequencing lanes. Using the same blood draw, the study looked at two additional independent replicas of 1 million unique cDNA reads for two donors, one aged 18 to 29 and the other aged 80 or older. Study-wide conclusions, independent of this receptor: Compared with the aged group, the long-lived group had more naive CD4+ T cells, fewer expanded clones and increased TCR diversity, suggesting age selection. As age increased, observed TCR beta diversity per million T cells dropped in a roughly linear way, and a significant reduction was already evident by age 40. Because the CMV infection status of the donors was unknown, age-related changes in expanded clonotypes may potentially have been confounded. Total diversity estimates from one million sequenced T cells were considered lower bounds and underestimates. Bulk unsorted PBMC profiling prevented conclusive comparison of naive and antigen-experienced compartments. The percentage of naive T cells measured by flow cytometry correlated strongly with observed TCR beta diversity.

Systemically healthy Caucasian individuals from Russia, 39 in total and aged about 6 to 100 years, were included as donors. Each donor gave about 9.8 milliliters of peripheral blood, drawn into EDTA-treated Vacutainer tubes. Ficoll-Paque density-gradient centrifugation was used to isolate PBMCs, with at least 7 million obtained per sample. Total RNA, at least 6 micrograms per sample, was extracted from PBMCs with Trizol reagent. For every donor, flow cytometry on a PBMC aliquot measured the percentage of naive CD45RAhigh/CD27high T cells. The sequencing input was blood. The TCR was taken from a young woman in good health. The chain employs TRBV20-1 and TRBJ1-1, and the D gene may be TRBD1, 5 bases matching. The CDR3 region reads CSARVEAGKEAFF. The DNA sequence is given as TGCAGTGCTAGAGTGGAGGCAGGGAAGGAAGCTTTCTTT.